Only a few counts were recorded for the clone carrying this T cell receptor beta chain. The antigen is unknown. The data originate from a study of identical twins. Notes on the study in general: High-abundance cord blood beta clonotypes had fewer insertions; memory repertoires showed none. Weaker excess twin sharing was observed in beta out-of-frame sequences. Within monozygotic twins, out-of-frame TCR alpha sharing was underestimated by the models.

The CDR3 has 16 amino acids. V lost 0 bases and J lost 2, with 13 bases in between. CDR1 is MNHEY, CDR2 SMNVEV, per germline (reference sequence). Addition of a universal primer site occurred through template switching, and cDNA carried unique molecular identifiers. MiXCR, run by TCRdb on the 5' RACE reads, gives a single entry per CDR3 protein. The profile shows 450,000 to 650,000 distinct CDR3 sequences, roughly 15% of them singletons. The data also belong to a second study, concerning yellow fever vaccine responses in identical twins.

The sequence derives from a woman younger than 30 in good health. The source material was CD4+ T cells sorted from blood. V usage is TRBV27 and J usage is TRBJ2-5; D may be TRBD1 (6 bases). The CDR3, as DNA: TGTGCCAGCAGTTTATCAGCCGCAGGGGCACAAGAGACCCAGTACTTC. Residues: CASSLSAAGAQETQYF.